This T cell receptor beta chain was observed in a study of identifying expanded T cells in peripheral blood. With respect to this clone: Its specificity is not known.

Overall study findings and caveats: Over two and four weeks, about 15 and 18 clones changed, versus 1.2 between replicates. Roughly two-week clone count variance significantly increased as total template count grew.

During the collection period, no donor immune events like infections were recorded. Data came from immunoSEQ multiplex PCR; TCRdb stores just in-frame clones and leaves some out. The sample yields about 100,000 clones, about 90% seen once. The source is a person aged 18 to 75 in good health. Sequenced: blood.

The CDR3 loop is CASSHLAGVIAGELFF. DNA for the CDR3: TGTGCCAGCAGCCATCTAGCGGGAGTGATCGCCGGGGAGCTGTTTTTT. The chain links TRBV14 to TRBJ2-2; 10 bases are a match to TRBD2. The CDR3 totals 16 residues. V was clipped by 3 bases and J by 6 bases; unmatched bases: 7. Germline V gene sequence: CDR1 SGHDN, CDR2 FVKESK.